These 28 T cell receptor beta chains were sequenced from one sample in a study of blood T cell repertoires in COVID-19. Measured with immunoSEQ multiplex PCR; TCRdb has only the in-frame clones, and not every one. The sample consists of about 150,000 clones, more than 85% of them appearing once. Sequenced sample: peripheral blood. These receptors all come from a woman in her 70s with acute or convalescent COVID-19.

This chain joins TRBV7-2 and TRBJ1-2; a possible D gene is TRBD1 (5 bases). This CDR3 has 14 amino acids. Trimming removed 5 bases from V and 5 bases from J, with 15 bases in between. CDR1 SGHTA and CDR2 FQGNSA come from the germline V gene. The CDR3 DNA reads TGTGCCAGCAGCCCCCTTCGGGCAGGGTATGGCTACACCTTC. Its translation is CASSPLRAGYGYTF.

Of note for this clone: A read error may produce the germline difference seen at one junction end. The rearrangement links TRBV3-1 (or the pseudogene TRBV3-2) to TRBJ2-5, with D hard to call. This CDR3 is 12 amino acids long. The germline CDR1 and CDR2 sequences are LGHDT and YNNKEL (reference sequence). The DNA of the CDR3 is TGTGCCAGCAGCCAACCTGGTTGGGCCTTAGACTTC. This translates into CASSQPGWALDF.

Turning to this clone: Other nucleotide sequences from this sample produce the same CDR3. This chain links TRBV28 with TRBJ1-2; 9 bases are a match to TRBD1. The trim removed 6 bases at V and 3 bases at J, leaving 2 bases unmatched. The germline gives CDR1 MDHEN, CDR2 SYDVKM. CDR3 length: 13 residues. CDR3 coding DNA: TGTGCCAGCAGCTGGGACAGGGACTATGGCTACACCTTC. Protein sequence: CASSWDRDYGYTF.

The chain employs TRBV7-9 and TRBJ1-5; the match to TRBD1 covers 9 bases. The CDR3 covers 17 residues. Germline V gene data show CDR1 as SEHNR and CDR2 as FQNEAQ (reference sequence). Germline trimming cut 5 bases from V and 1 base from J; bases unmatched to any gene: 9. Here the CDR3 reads CASSAGLTGGSNQPQHF. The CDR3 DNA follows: TGTGCCAGCAGCGCCGGATTGACAGGGGGGAGCAATCAGCCCCAGCATTTT.

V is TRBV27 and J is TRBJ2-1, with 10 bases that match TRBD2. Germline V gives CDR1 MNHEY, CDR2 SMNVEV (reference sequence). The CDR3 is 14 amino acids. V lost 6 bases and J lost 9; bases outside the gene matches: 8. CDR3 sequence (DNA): TGTGCCAGCAGAAAAGAGCGGGGGGGTCTTGAGCAGTTCTTC. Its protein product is CASRKERGGLEQFF.

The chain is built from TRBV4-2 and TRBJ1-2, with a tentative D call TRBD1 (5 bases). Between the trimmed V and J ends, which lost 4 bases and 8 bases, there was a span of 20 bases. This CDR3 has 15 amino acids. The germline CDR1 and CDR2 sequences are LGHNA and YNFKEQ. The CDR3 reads CASSPDRIVRAGYTF. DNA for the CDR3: TGTGCCAGCAGCCCAGATCGAATCGTCAGGGCGGGCTACACCTTC.

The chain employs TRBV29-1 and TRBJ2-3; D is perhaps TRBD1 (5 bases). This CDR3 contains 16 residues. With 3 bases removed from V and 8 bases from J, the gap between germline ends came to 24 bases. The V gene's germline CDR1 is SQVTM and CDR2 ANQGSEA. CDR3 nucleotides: TGCAGCGTTGACCTCTTTGGGGCCGCCTCCTTAGGTACGCAGTATTTT. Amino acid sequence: CSVDLFGAASLGTQYF.

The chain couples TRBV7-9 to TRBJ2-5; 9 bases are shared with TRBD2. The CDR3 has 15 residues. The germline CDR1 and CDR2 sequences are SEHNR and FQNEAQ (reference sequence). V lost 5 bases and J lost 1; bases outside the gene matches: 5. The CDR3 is CASSPTSGSQETQYF. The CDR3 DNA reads TGTGCCAGCAGCCCGACTAGCGGCTCCCAAGAGACCCAGTACTTC.

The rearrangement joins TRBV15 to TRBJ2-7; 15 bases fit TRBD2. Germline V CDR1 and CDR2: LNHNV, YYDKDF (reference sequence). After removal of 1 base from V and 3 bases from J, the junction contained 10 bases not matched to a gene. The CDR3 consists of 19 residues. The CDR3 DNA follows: TGTGCCACCAGCAGAGTGGGACTAGCGGGGGGCCCAGTTGACTACGAGCAGTACTTC. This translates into CATSRVGLAGGPVDYEQYF.

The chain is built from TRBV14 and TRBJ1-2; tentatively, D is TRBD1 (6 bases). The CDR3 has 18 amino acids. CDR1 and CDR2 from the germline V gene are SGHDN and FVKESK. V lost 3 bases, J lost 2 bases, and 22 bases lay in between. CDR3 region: CASSHLRSEWGQNYGYTF. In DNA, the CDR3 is TGTGCCAGCAGCCATCTAAGATCTGAGTGGGGACAAAACTATGGCTACACCTTC.

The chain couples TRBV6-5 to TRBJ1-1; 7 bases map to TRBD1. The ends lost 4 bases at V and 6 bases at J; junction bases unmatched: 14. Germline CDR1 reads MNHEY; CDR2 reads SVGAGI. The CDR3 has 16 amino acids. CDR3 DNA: TGTGCCAGCAGTTTTTTACTAAGGGGGCGCACCCCTGAAGCTTTCTTT. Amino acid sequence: CASSFLLRGRTPEAFF.

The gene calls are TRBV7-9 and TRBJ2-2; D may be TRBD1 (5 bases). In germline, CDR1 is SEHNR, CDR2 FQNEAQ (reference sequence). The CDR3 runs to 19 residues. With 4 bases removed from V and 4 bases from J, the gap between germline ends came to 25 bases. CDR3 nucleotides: TGTGCCAGCAGCTCCCCGAAGAAACCGACAGTTGCCTTCACCGGGGAGCTGTTTTTT. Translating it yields CASSSPKKPTVAFTGELFF.

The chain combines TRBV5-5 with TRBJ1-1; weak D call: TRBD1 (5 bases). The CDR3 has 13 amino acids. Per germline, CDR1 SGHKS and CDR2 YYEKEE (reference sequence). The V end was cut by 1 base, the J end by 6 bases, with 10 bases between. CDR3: CASSLFRAAEAFF. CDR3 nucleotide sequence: TGTGCCAGCAGCTTGTTCAGGGCGGCTGAAGCTTTCTTT.

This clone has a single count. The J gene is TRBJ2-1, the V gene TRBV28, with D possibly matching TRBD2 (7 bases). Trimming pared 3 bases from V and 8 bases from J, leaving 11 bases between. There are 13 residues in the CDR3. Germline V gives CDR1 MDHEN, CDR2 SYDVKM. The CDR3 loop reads CASSLGGRDEQFF. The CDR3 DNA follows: TGTGCCAGCAGTTTGGGGGGGCGCGATGAGCAGTTCTTC.

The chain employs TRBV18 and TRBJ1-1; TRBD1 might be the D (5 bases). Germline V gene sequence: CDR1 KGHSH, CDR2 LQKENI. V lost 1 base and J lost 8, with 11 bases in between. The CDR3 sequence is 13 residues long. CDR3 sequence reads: CASSPLPQGEAFF. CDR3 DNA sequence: TGTGCCAGCTCACCACTTCCCCAGGGAGAAGCTTTCTTT.

The CDR3 reads CASSFPGGSEAFF. The CDR3 DNA sequence: TGTGCCAGCAGCTTTCCGGGGGGCTCTGAAGCTTTCTTT. The chain uses TRBV28 and TRBJ1-1, with D maybe TRBD1 (6 bases). This CDR3 is 13 amino acids long. V was clipped by 6 bases and J by 6 bases, with 14 bases between them. Germline loops: CDR1 MDHEN, CDR2 SYDVKM.

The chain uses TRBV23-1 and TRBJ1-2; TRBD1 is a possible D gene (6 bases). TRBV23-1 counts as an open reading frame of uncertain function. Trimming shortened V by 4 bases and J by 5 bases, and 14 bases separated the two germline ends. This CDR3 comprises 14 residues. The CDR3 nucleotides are TGCGCCAGCAGTCCGGGCAGGGGATGGTATGGCTACACCTTC. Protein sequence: CASSPGRGWYGYTF.

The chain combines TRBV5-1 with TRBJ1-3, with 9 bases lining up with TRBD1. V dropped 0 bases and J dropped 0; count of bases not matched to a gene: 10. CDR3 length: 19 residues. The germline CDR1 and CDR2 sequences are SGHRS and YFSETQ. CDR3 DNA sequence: TGCGCCAGCAGCTTGGATGGGACAGGGTACTCCCACTCTGGAAACACCATATATTTT. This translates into CASSLDGTGYSHSGNTIYF.

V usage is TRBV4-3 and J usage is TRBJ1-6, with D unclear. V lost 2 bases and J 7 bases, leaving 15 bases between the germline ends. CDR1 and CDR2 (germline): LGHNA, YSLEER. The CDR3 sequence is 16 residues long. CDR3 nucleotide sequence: TGCGCCAGCAGCCAAAGTTCCAAAGCGGAGAATTCACCCCTCCACTTT. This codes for CASSQSSKAENSPLHF.

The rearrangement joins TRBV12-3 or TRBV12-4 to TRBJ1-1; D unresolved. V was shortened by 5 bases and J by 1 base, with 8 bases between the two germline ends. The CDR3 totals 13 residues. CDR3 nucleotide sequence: TGTGCCAGCAGTCTTAAATCGAACACTGAAGCTTTCTTT. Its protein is CASSLKSNTEAFF.

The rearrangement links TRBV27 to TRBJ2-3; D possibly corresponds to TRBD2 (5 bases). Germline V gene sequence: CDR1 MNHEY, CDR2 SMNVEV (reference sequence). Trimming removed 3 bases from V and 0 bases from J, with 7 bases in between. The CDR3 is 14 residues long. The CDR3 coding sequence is TGTGCCAGCAGTTTGGTAGCGAGCACAGATACGCAGTATTTT. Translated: CASSLVASTDTQYF.

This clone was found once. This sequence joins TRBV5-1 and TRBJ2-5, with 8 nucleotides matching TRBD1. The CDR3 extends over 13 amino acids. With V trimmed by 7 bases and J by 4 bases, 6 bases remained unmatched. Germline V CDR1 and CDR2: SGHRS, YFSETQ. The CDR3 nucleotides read TGCGCCAGCCGGACAGGGTCGATAGAGACCCAGTACTTC. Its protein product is CASRTGSIETQYF.

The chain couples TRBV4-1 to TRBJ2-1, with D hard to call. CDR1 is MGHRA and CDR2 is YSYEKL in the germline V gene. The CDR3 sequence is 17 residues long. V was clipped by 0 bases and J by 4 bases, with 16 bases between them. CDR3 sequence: CASSQDHGVWSYNEQFF. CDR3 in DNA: TGCGCCAGCAGCCAAGATCACGGAGTCTGGTCGTACAATGAGCAGTTCTTC.

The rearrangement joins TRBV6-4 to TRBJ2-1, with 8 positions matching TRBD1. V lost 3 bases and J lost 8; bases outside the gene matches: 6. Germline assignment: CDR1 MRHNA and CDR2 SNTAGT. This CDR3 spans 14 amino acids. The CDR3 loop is CASSEQGAFHEQFF. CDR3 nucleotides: TGTGCCAGCAGTGAGCAGGGGGCGTTCCATGAGCAGTTCTTC.

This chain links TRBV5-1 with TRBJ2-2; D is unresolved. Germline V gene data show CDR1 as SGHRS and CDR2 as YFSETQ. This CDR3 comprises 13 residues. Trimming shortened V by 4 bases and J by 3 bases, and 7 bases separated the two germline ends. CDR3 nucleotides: TGCGCCAGCAGCCCCCCTTACACCGGGGAGCTGTTTTTT. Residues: CASSPPYTGELFF.

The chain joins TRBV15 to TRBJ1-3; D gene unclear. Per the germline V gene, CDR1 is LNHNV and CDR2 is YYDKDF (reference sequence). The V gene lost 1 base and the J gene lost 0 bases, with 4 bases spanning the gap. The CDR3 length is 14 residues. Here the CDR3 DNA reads TGTGCCACCAGCAGAGGCGACTCTGGAAACACCATATATTTT. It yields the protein CATSRGDSGNTIYF.

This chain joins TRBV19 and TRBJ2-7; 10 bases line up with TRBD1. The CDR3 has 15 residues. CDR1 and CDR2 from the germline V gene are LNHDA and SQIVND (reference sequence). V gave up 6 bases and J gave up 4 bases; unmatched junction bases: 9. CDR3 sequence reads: CASRPRTGGEYEQYF. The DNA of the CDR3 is TGTGCCAGTAGACCTCGGACAGGGGGAGAATACGAGCAGTACTTC. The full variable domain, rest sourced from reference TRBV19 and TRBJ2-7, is DGGITQSPKYLFRKEGQNVTLSCEQNLNHDAMYWYRQDPGQGLRLIYYSQIVNDFQKGDIAEGYSVSREKKESFPLTVTSAQKNPTAFYLCASRPRTGGEYEQYFGPGTRLTVT.

For the CDR3, the DNA is TGTGCCAGTAGTATAGTTACAGGGGGGATGAACACTGAAGCTTTCTTT. Its translation is CASSIVTGGMNTEAFF. J is TRBJ1-1 and V is TRBV19; TRBD1 aligns across 8 bases. The J segment lost 0 bases and the V segment lost 1 base, leaving 4 bases of the junction unmatched. Germline assignment: CDR1 LNHDA and CDR2 SQIVND (reference sequence). This CDR3 has 16 amino acids.